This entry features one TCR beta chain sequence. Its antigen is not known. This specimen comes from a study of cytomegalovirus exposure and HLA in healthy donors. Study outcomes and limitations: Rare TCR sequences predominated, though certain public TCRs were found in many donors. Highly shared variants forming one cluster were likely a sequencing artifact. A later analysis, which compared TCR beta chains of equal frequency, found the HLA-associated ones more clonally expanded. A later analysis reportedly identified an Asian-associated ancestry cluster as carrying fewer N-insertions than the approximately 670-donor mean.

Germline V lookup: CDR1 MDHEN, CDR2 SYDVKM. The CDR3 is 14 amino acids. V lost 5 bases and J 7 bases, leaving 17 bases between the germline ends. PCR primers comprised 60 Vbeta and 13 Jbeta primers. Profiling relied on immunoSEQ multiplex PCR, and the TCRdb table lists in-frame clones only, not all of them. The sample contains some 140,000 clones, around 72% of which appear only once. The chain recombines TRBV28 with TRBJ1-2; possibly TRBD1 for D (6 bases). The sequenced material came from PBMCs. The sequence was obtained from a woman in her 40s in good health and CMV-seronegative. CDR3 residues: CASSRGGDFCGYTF. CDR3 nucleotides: TGTGCCAGCAGTAGAGGGGGGGATTTTTGTGGCTACACCTTC.